One and the same sample provided the 17 T cell receptor beta chains below, sequenced in a study of cytomegalovirus exposure and HLA in healthy donors. PCR employed 60 Vbeta and 13 Jbeta primers. Measured with immunoSEQ multiplex PCR; TCRdb has only the in-frame clones, and not every one. The sample records 150,000 to 200,000 clones, approximately 82% being singletons. The sequenced material came from PBMCs. The receptors here all came from a woman aged 18 to 35 in good health and CMV-seropositive.

V gene TRBV28 combines with J gene TRBJ2-7; 10 bases are a match to TRBD1. The CDR3 covers 17 residues. V trimming: 2 bases; J trimming: 2 bases; junction bases outside the gene matches: 9. Germline assignment: CDR1 MDHEN and CDR2 SYDVKM. CDR3 DNA: TGTGCCAGCAGTTTACCGACAGGGGGCGCAGGGACCTACGAGCAGTACTTC. It translates to CASSLPTGGAGTYEQYF.

This clone was recorded once. This sequence joins TRBV6-5 and TRBJ2-3, with TRBD2 matching 8 bases. This CDR3 is built from 16 residues. After removal of 2 bases from V and 2 bases from J, the junction contained 6 bases not matched to a gene. In germline, CDR1 is MNHEY, CDR2 SVGAGI. This chain's CDR3 is CASSYGAGGNTDTQYF. The CDR3 DNA follows: TGTGCCAGCAGTTACGGTGCGGGGGGTAACACAGATACGCAGTATTTT.

The rearrangement joins TRBV2 to TRBJ2-3; D remains unclear. CDR1 and CDR2 (germline): SNHLY, FYNNEI. The CDR3 covers 15 residues. V lost 8 bases and J 3 bases, leaving 18 bases between the germline ends. The CDR3 spells CASGRLAVGTDTQYF. The DNA of the CDR3 is TGTGCCAGCGGCCGCTTAGCAGTCGGGACAGATACGCAGTATTTT.

This chain links TRBV29-1 with TRBJ2-1, with TRBD2 identical over 10 bases. The germline V gene encodes CDR1 SQVTM and CDR2 ANQGSEA. V trimming: 8 bases; J trimming: 3 bases; junction bases outside the gene matches: 7. The CDR3 extends over 14 amino acids. The CDR3 loop reads CSSTGLAIYNEQFF. CDR3 DNA: TGCAGCTCTACGGGACTAGCGATCTACAATGAGCAGTTCTTC.

This chain connects TRBV7-2 to TRBJ2-1; 12 bases are a match to TRBD2. The V gene end was trimmed by 5 bases and the J gene end by 5 bases; junction bases not matched to a gene: 4. The CDR3 extends over 15 amino acids. Germline V gene lookup returns CDR1 SGHTA and CDR2 FQGNSA. The CDR3 DNA reads as TGTGCCAGCAGCCTTCGACTAGCGGGAGACAATGAGCAGTTCTTC. This sequence encodes CASSLRLAGDNEQFF.

The chain uses TRBV6-5 and TRBJ1-1; no reliable D call. Looked up from germline, CDR1 is MNHEY and CDR2 is SVGAGI. V was clipped by 0 bases and J by 8 bases, with 13 bases between them. The CDR3 contains 14 residues. The CDR3 sequence: CASSYSGREGEAFF. The DNA of the CDR3 is TGTGCCAGCAGTTACTCCGGACGGGAAGGGGAAGCTTTCTTT.

The chain combines TRBV30 with TRBJ1-1; the D is unclear. Germline CDR1 and CDR2: GTSNPN and SVGIG (reference sequence). Trimming left V 1 base short and J 0 bases short, with 12 bases between. CDR3 length: 15 amino acids. The CDR3: CAWSEQPLMNTEAFF. The CDR3 DNA is TGTGCCTGGAGTGAACAGCCGCTGATGAACACTGAAGCTTTCTTT.

V usage is TRBV28 and J usage is TRBJ2-6; the D is unclear. With 6 bases removed from V and 0 bases from J, the gap between germline ends came to 9 bases. Germline CDR1 and CDR2: MDHEN and SYDVKM. This CDR3 is built from 15 residues. The CDR3 sequence: CASSAPGSGANVLTF. DNA of the CDR3: TGTGCCAGCAGCGCTCCGGGCTCTGGGGCCAACGTCCTGACTTTC.

The chain carries TRBV7-9 and TRBJ1-1, with D perhaps TRBD1 (5 bases). Germline CDR1 is SEHNR and CDR2 is FQNEAQ (reference sequence). Trimming took 5 bases from V and 5 from J, leaving 15 bases between them. There are 14 residues in the CDR3. CDR3 sequence reads: CASSVRGGGTEAFF. The CDR3 DNA is TGTGCCAGCAGCGTAAGGGGCGGGGGGACTGAAGCTTTCTTT.

V gene TRBV7-9 combines with J gene TRBJ2-1; D is perhaps TRBD2 (5 bases). The CDR3 consists of 13 residues. Per germline, CDR1 SEHNR and CDR2 FQNEAQ (reference sequence). V lost 3 bases to trimming and J lost 5 bases, with 8 bases between them. The DNA of the CDR3 is TGTGCCAGCAGCTTTGAGACTAACAATGAGCAGTTCTTC. It codes for CASSFETNNEQFF.

The gene calls are TRBV5-6 and TRBJ1-5, with 7 bases lining up with TRBD1. In germline, CDR1 is SGHDT, CDR2 YYEEEE. Unmatched junction bases numbered 9, after V lost 1 base and J lost 5 bases. The CDR3 loop spans 16 amino acids. The CDR3 DNA follows: TGTGCCAGCAGCTTGTTCGACAGGGATGGGGATCAGCCCCAGCATTTT. It encodes CASSLFDRDGDQPQHF.

The rearrangement links TRBV10-3 to TRBJ1-2; D uncertain. Trimming shortened V by 2 bases and J by 4 bases, and 8 bases separated the two germline ends. This CDR3 spans 13 amino acids. CDR1 is ENHRY and CDR2 is SYGVKD in the germline V gene. The DNA for the CDR3 is TGTGCCATCAGTGAGAAGGCGGTCTATGGCTACACCTTC. It encodes CAISEKAVYGYTF.

The chain carries TRBV4-2 and TRBJ2-7, with D tentatively TRBD1 (5 bases). Trimming left V 0 bases short and J 4 bases short, with 10 bases between. CDR1 and CDR2 from the germline V gene are LGHNA and YNFKEQ. CDR3 size: 14 residues. The CDR3 reads CASSQEGVGYEQYF. The CDR3, as DNA: TGTGCCAGCAGCCAAGAAGGGGTGGGTTACGAGCAGTACTTC.

The gene calls are TRBV11-3 and TRBJ2-1, with 14 bases identical to TRBD2. The CDR3 runs 16 residues. CDR1 is SGHNT, CDR2 YENEEA, per germline. V lost 5 bases to trimming and J lost 4 bases; unmatched junction nucleotides: 4. The DNA of the CDR3 is TGTGCCAGCAGCCCCCGACTAGCGGGGGGGTACAATGAGCAGTTCTTC. Translated: CASSPRLAGGYNEQFF.

The chain joins TRBV5-6 to TRBJ1-3; D is undetermined. V gave up 2 bases and J gave up 9 bases, with 21 bases separating them. CDR1 is SGHDT, CDR2 YYEEEE, per germline. The CDR3 totals 16 residues. In nucleotides, the CDR3 is TGTGCCAGCAGCTTATTATCATCAGCGGTTGGTACCACCATATATTTT. Amino acids: CASSLLSSAVGTTIYF.

Notes on this clone: The sample holds other DNA sequences that translate to the same CDR3. CDR3 loop: CASSVGGGNQPQHF. CDR3 sequence (DNA): TGTGCCAGCAGCGTAGGTGGGGGGAATCAGCCCCAGCATTTT. This chain uses TRBV9 with TRBJ1-5; a weak D match, TRBD1 (5 bases). Deletions cut 0 bases from V and 4 bases from J, with 8 bases between. CDR1 SGDLS and CDR2 YYNGEE come from the germline V gene. CDR3 length: 14 amino acids.

The gene calls are TRBV11-1 and TRBJ2-2, with a possible D match to TRBD2 (6 bases). Trimming stripped 3 bases from V and 5 bases from J, with 19 bases between. This CDR3 spans 17 amino acids. CDR1 and CDR2 (germline): SGHAT, FQDESV (reference sequence). CDR3 amino acids: CASSFTDGGARTGELFF. The CDR3, as DNA: TGTGCCAGCAGCTTTACCGACGGGGGAGCTCGTACCGGGGAGCTGTTTTTT.